This entry describes one T cell receptor beta chain. Trimming took 3 bases from V and 2 from J, leaving 10 bases between them. The CDR3 is 13 amino acids. Germline CDR1 and CDR2: DFQATT and SNEGSKA (reference sequence). The data stem from a study of blood T cell repertoires in COVID-19. Per the original methods: From reference gene primer amplification, estimates of nucleated cell counts were derived. Assay used: immunoSEQ multiplex PCR; TCRdb lists only in-frame clones, some missing. V and J calls and clone size come straight from that table; D and trimming were deduced from the DNA. The profile shows fewer than 500,000 clones, 80% to 90% of them singletons.

The gene calls are TRBV20-1 and TRBJ2-5, with D unclear. The sequence was obtained from a man aged 18 to 30 with COVID-19, enrolled during active disease. Sequenced input: peripheral blood. The CDR3 DNA sequence: TGCAGTGCTAGTTTTGTCCCTCAAGAGACCCAGTACTTC. Amino acid sequence: CSASFVPQETQYF.